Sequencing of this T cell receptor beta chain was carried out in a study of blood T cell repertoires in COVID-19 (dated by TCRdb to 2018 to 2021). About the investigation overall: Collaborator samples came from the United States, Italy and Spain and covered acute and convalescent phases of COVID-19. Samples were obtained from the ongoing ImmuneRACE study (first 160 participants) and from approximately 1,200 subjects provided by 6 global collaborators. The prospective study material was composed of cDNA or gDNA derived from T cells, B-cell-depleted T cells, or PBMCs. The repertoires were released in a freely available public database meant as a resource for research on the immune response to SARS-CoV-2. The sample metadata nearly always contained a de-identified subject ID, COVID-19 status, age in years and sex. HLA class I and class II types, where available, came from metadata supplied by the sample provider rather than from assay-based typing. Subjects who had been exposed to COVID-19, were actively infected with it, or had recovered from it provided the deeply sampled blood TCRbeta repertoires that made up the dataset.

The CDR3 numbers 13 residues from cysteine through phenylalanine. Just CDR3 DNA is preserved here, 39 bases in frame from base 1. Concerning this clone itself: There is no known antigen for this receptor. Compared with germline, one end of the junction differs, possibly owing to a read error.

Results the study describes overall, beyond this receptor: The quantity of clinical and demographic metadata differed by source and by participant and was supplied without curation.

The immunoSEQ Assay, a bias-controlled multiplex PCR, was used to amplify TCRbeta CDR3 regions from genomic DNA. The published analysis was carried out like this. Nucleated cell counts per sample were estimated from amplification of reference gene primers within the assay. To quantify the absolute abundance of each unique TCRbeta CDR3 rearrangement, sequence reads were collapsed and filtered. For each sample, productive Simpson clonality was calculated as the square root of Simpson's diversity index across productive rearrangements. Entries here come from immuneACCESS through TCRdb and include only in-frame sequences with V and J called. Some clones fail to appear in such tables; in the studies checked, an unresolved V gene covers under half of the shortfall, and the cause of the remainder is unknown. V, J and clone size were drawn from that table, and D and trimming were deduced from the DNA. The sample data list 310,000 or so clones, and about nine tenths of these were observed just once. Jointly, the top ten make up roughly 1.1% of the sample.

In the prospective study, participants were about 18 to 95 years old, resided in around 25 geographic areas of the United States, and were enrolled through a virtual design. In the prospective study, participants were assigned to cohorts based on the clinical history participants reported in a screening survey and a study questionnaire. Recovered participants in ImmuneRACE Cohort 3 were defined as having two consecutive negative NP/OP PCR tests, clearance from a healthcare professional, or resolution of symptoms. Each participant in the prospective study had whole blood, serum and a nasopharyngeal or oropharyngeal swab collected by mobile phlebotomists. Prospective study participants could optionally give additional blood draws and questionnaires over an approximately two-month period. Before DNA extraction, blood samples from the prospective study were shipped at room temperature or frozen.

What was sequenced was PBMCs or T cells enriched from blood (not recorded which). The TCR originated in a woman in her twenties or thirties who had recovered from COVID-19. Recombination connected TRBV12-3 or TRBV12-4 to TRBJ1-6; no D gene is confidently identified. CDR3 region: CASNLGGNSPLHF. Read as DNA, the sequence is TGTGCCAGCAATTTAGGAGGGAATTCACCCCTCCACTTT.